The T cell receptor (beta chain) under discussion was sequenced for a study of shared clonotypes between healthy human individuals. Here immunoSEQ multiplex PCR was the method, and the copy in TCRdb shows in-frame clones only, minus some. The data show hundreds of thousands of clones, 98% seen once. CDR1 and CDR2 (germline): SEHNR, FQNEAQ (reference sequence). This CDR3 is 15 amino acids long. V dropped 5 bases and J dropped 0 bases, with 10 bases sitting between them. Naive CD8 cells were CD45RO-negative, positively selected for CCR7, excluding terminally differentiated effector memory CD45RA+ cells.

This clonotype was obtained from a man in his thirties or forties in good health. Material for sequencing was naive CD8+ T cells sorted from blood. The rearrangement joins TRBV7-9 to TRBJ2-2; unclear D gene. The CDR3 protein is CASSPAGTNTGELFF. The CDR3 nucleotides read TGTGCCAGCAGCCCGGCTGGGACGAACACCGGGGAGCTGTTTTTT.